The T cell receptor (beta chain) described here comes from a study of shared clonotypes between healthy human individuals. Study observations and caveats: With four donors compared, 4.5% to 6.5% of naive CD4 clonotypes were shared. Non-shared clonotypes had lower generation probabilities than those shared by all four donors.

CD45RO-negative cells were positively selected for CCR7, leaving out terminally differentiated effector memory CD45RA+ cells. The germline V and J ends were trimmed by 5 bases and 3 bases, with 15 bases remaining between them. Germline V CDR1 and CDR2: SGHTA, FQGNSA. The CDR3 is 15 amino acids. Several immunoSEQ plates received, in even portions, the genomic DNA of each subset. Per the original data handling: ImmunoSEQ only sent back junction sequences with no quality scores, so filtering was done differently. The protocol was immunoSEQ multiplex PCR, while the TCRdb copy is restricted to in-frame clones and leaves out a portion. V, J and clone size are those of that table, while D and trimming were read from the DNA. This sample carries some 1,900,000 clones, approximately 94% of them seen once, and the ten largest clones take 1.2%. Comment on this clone: The antigen is unknown.

Sequencing used naive CD8+ T cells sorted from blood. This chain connects TRBV7-2 to TRBJ2-3, with D possibly TRBD2 on 6 matching bases. This TCR derives from a man between 18 and 29 years old in good health. CDR3 DNA: TGTGCCAGCAGCAGCACAACGGGAGCGACAGATACGCAGTATTTT. It yields the protein CASSSTTGATDTQYF.